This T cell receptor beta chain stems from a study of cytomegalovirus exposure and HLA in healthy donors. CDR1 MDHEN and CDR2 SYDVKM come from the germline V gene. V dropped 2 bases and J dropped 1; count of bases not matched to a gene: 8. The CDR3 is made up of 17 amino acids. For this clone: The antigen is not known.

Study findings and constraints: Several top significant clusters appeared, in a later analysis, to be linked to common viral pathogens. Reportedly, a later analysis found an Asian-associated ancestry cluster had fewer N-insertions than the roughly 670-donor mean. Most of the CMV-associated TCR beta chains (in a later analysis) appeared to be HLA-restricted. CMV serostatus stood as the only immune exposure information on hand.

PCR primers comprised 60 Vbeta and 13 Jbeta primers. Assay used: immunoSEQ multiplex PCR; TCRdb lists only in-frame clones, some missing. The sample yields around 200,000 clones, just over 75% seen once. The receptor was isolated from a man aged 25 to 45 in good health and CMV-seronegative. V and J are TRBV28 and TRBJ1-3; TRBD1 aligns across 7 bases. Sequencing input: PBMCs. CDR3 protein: CASSLPSTGRSGNTIYF. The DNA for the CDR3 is TGTGCCAGCAGTTTACCATCGACAGGGCGATCTGGAAACACCATATATTTT.